The clone carrying this T cell receptor beta chain was counted a single time. Its target is unknown. Ten immunoSEQ deep assay plates were used by the authors to sequence unsorted PBMC DNA. Method: immunoSEQ multiplex PCR; TCRdb's copy keeps in-frame clones and lacks some. The top ten hold approximately 12% of the sample, which has 400,000 to 500,000 clones, 76% seen once. The sample comes from a study of shared clonotypes between healthy human individuals. Germline V lookup: CDR1 MDHEN, CDR2 SYDVKM. Trimming pared 4 bases from V and 3 bases from J, leaving 10 bases between. CDR3 size: 14 residues. Study-wide findings and caveats: Clonotype sharing among donors was expected to depend on sequencing depth.

Sequenced sample: PBMCs. The chain uses TRBV28 and TRBJ2-1; TRBD2 might be the D (5 bases). The receptor was derived from a woman aged 35 to 49 in good health. Some clones in this sample may be carry-over from other donors' samples. The CDR3 sequence: CASSSRRGYNEQFF. The CDR3 bases are TGTGCCAGCAGTTCCCGCCGGGGCTACAATGAGCAGTTCTTC.